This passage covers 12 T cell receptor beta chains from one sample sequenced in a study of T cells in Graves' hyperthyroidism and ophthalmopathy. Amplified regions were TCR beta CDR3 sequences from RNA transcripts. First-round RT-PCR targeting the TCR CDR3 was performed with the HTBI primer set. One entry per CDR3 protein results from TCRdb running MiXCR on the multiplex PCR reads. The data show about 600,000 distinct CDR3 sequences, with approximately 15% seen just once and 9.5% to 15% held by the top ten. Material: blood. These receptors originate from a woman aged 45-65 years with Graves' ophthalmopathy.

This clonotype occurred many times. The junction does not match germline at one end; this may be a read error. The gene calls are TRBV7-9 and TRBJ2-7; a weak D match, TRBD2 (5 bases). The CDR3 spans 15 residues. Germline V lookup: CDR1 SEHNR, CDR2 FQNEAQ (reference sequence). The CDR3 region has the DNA TGTGCCAGCAGCTGGACCGGGCCTAGCCGCTACGGGCAGTACTTC. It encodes CASSWTGPSRYGQYF.

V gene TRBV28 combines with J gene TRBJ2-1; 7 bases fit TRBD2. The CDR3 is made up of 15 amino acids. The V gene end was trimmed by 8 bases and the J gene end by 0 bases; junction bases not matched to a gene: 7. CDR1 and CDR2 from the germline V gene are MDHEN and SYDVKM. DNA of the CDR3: TGTGCCAGCGCGGCTAGCGGAGGCTCCTACAATGAGCAGTTCTTC. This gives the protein CASAASGGSYNEQFF.

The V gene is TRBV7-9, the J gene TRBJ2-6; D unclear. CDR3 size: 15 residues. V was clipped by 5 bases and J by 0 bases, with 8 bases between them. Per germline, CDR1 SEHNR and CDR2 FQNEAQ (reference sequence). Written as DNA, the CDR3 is TGTGCCAGCAGCCATTTGGTCTCTGGGGCCAACGTCCTGACTTTC. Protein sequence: CASSHLVSGANVLTF. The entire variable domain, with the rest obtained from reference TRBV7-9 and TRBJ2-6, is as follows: DTGVSQNPRHKITKRGQNVTFRCDPISEHNRLYWYRQTLGQGPEFLTYFQNEAQLEKSRLLSDRFSAERPKGSFSTLEIQRTEQGDSAMYLCASSHLVSGANVLTFGAGSRLTVL.

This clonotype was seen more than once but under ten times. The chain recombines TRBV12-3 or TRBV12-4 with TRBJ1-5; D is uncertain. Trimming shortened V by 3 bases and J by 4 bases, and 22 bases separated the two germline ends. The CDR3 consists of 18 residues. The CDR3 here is CASSFAVNLLAVNQPQHF. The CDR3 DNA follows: TGTGCCAGCAGTTTTGCAGTTAATCTCTTAGCGGTGAATCAGCCCCAGCATTTT.

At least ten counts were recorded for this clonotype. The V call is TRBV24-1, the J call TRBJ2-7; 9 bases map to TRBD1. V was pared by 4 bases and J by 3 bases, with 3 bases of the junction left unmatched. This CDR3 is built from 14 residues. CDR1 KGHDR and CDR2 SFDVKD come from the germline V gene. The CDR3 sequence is CATSDGTGIYEQYF. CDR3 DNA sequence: TGTGCCACCAGTGACGGGACAGGGATCTACGAGCAGTACTTC.

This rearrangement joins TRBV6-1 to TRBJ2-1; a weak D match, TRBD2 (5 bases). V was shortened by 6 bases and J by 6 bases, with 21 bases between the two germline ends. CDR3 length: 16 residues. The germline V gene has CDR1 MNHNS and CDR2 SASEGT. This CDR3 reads CASSGGSIGRVNEQFF. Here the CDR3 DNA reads TGTGCCAGCAGCGGAGGAAGTATTGGTCGGGTCAATGAGCAGTTCTTC.

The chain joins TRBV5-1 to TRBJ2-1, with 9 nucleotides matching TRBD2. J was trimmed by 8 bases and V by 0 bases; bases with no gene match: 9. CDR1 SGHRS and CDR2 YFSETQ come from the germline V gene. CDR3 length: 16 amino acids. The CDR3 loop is CASSLGGSGRSDEQFF. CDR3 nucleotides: TGCGCCAGCAGCTTGGGGGGTAGCGGGAGATCGGATGAGCAGTTCTTC.

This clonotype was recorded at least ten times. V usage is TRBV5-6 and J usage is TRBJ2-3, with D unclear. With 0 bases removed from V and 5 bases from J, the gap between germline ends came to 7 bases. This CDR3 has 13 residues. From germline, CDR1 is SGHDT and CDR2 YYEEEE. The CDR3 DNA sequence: TGTGCCAGCAGCTTGGTGGGCGTAGATACGCAGTATTTT. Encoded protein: CASSLVGVDTQYF. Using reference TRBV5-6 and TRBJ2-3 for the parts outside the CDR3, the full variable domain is DAGVTQSPTHLIKTRGQQVTLRCSPKSGHDTVSWYQQALGQGPQFIFQYYEEEERQRGNFPDRFSGHQFPNYSSELNVNALLLGDSALYLCASSLVGVDTQYFGPGTRLTVL.

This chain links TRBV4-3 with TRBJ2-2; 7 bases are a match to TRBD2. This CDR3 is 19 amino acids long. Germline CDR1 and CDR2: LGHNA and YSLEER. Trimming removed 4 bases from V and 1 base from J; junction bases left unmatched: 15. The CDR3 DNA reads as TGCGCCAGCAGCCTACCGGGCCTAGCGGTCCCTGTGAACACCGGGGAGCTGTTTTTT. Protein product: CASSLPGLAVPVNTGELFF.

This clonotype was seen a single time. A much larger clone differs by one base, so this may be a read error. As DNA, the CDR3 is TGTGCCACCAGTGCGACATCTAGCATTTTAGGAAACATTCAGTACTTC. Encoded protein: CATSATSSILGNIQYF. The rearrangement links TRBV10-3 to TRBJ2-4, with a tentative D call TRBD2 (5 bases). CDR3 length: 16 amino acids. The germline V gene has CDR1 ENHRY and CDR2 SYGVKD.

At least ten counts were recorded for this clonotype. This CDR3 reads CASRDRITYEQYF. CDR3 DNA: TGTGCCAGCAGGGACAGGATAACCTACGAGCAGTACTTC. The chain joins TRBV28 to TRBJ2-7, with TRBD1 identical over 7 bases. V lost 6 bases to trimming and J lost 2 bases; unmatched junction nucleotides: 4. Germline assignment: CDR1 MDHEN and CDR2 SYDVKM. CDR3 size: 13 residues.

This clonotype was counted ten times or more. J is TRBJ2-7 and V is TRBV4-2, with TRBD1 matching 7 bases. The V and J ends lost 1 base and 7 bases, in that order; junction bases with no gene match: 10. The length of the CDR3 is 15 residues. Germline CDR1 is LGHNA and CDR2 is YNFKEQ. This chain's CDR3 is CASSQVKGRGWEQYF. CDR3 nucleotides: TGTGCCAGCAGCCAAGTCAAGGGCAGGGGGTGGGAGCAGTACTTC.